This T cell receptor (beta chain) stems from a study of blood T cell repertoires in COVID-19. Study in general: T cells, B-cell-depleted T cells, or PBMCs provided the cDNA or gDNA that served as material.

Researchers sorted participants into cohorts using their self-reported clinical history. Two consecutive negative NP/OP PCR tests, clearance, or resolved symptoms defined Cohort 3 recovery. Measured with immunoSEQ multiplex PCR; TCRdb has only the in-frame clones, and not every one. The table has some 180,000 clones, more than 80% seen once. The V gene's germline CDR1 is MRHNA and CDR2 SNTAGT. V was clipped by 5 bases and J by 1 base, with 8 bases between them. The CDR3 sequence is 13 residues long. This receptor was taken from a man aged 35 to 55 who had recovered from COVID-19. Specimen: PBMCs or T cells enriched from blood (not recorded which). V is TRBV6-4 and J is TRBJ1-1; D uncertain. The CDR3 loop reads CASSIEQNTEAFF. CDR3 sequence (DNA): TGTGCCAGCAGTATTGAACAGAACACTGAAGCTTTCTTT.